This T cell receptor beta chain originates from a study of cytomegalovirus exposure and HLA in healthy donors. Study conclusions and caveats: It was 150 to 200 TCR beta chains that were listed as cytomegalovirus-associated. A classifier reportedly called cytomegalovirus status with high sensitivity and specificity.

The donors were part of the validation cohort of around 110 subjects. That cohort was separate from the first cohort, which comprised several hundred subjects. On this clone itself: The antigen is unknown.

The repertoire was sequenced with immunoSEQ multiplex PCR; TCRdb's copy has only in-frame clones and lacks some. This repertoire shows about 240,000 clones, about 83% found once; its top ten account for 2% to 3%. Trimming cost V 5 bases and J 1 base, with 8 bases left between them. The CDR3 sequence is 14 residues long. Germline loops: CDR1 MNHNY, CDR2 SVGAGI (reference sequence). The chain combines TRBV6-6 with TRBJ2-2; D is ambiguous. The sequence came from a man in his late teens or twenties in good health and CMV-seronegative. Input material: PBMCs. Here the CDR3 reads CASSQNLNTGELFF. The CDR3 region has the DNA TGTGCCAGCAGTCAAAACTTGAACACCGGGGAGCTGTTTTTT.